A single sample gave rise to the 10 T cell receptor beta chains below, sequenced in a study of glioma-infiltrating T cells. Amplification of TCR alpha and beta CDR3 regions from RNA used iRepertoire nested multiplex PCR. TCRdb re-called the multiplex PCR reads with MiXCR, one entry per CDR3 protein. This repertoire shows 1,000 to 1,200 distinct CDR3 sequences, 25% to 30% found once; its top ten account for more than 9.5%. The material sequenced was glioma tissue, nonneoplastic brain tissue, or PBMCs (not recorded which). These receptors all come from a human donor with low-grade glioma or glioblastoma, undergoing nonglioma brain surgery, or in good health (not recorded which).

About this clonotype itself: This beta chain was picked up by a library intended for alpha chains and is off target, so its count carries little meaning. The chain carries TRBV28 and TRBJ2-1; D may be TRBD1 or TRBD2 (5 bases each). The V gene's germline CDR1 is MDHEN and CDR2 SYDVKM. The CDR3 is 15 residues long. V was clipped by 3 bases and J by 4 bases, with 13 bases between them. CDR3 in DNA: TGTGCCAGCAGTTTGGGGGTCCCCCGTTACAATGAGCAGTTCTTC. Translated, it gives CASSLGVPRYNEQFF.

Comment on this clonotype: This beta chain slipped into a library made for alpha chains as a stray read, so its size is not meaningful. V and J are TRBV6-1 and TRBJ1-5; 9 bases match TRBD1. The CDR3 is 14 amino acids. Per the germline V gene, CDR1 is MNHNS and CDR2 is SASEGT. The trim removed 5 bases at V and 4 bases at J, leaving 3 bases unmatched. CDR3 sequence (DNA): TGTGCCAGCAGTTCAGGGACAGGGAATCAGCCCCAGCATTTT. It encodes CASSSGTGNQPQHF.

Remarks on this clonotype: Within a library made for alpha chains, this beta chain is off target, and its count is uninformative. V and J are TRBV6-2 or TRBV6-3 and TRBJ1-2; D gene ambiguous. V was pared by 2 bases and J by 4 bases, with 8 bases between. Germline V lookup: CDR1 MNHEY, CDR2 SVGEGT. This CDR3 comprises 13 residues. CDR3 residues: CASSYRLSYGYTF. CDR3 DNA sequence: TGTGCCAGCAGTTACCGGTTGAGCTATGGCTACACCTTC.

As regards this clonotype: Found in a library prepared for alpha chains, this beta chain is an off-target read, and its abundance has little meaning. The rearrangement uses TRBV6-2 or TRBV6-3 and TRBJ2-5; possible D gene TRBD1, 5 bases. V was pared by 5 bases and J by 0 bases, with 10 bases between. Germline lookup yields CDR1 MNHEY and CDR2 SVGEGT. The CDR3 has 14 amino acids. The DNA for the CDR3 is TGTGCCAGCAGTCTCCGACAGAACCAAGAGACCCAGTACTTC. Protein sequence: CASSLRQNQETQYF.

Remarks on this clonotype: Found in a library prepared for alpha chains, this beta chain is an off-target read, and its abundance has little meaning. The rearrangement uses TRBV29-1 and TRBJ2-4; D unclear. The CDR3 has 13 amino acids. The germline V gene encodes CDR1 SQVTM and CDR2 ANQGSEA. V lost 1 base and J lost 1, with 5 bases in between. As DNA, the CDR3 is TGCAGCGTTGAAGGCGACGCCAAAAACATTCAGTACTTC. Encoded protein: CSVEGDAKNIQYF. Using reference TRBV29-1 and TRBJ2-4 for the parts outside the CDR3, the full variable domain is SAVISQKPSRDICQRGTSLTIQCQVDSQVTMMFWYRQQPGQSLTLIATANQGSEATYESGFVIDKFPISRPNLTFSTLTVSNMSPEDSSIYLCSVEGDAKNIQYFGAGTRLSVL.

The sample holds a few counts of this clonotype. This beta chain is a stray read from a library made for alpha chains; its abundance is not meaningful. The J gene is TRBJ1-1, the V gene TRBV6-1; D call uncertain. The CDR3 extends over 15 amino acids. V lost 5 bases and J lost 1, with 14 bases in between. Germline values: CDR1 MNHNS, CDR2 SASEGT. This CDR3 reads CASSYGGNRNTEAFF. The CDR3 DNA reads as TGTGCCAGCAGTTATGGTGGCAACAGGAACACTGAAGCTTTCTTT.

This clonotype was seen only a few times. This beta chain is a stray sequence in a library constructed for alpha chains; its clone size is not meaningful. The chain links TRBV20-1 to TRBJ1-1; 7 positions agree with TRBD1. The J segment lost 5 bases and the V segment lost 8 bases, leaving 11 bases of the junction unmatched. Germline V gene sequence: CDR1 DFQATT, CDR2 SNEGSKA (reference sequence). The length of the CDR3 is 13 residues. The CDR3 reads CSTKNRGGTEAFF. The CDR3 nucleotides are TGCAGTACGAAAAACAGGGGAGGAACTGAAGCTTTCTTT.

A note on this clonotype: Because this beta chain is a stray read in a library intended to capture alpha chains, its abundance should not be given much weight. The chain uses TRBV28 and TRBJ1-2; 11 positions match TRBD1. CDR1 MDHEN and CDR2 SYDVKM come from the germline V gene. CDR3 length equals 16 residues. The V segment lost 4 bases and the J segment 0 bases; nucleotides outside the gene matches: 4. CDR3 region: CASSSGQGAPNYGYTF. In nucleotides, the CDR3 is TGTGCCAGCAGTTCTGGACAGGGGGCTCCTAACTATGGCTACACCTTC.

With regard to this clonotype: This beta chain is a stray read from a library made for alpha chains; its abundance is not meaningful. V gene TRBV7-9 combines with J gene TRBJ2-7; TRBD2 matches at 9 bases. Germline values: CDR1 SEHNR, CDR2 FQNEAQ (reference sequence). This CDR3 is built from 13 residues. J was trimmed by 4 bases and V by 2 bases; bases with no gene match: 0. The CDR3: CASSLLAGYEQYV. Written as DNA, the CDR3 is TGTGCCAGCAGCTTACTAGCGGGATACGAGCAGTACGTC.

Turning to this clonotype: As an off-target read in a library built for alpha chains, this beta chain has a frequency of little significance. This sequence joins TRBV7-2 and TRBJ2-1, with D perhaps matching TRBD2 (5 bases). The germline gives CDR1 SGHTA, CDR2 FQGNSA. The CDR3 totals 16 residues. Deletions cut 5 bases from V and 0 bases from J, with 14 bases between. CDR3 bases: TGTGCCAGCAGCACCCACCTGGGGAGCTCCTACAATGAGCAGTTCTTC. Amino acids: CASSTHLGSSYNEQFF.